The present T cell receptor beta chain was sequenced within a study of T cells in Graves' hyperthyroidism and ophthalmopathy. This clonotype was recorded at least ten times. Its antigen is unknown. Study observations and caveats: Blood also held most thyroid clonotypes expanded beyond 0.001.

TCR beta CDR3 region amplification was performed from RNA transcripts. HTBI primers drove first-round RT-PCR of the TCR CDR3. TCRdb called the multiplex PCR reads again in MiXCR, with one record for every CDR3 protein. The table records a few hundred thousand distinct CDR3 sequences, about a fifth of them present only once. Ophthalmopathy patients had moderate-to-severe active disease, CAS ≥3, NOSPECS ≥4, and disease duration under 3 months. Fresh peripheral blood, 10 ml, was the source of the PBMCs. This TCR was sampled from a young man with Graves' ophthalmopathy. Sequencing was done on a sample of blood.

CDR3 nucleotide sequence: TGTGCCAGCAGTGAACTGGGACAGGCTACAGATACGCAGTATTTT. It translates to CASSELGQATDTQYF. The chain joins TRBV3-1 to TRBJ2-3; 8 bases map to TRBD1. The V segment lost 6 bases and the J segment 3 bases; nucleotides outside the gene matches: 8. This CDR3 has 15 residues. The germline V gene has CDR1 LGHDT and CDR2 YNNKEL (reference sequence).